These T cell receptor beta chains were read from a single sample in a study of shared clonotypes between healthy human individuals. Sequencing was performed with immunoSEQ multiplex PCR; in TCRdb, only in-frame clones are kept and a portion is missing. Among approximately 2,200,000 clones listed, just over 90% were seen once. Sequenced sample: naive CD8+ T cells from PBMCs. Source of these receptors: a young man in good health. Some clones in this sample may be carry-over from other donors' samples. Both conserved end residues are part of each CDR3. Each record gives: CDR3 DNA, CDR3 protein, J gene, clone size, D gene, V gene. The D gene is left open where the match is weak. Clone size, where shown, is once, few, many, or a class for clones that have expanded.

CDR3nt: TGCGCCAGCAGCCGCGCGTCAGGGGGCTCCTACAATGAGCAGTTCTTC; CDR3aa: CASSRASGGSYNEQFF; j_gene: TRBJ2-1; abundance: NA; d_gene: TRBD1; v_gene: TRBV4-1
CDR3nt: TGTGCCAGTAGTATAGTTGCGGGAGGCCCCACGGAGCAGTACTTC; CDR3aa: CASSIVAGGPTEQYF; j_gene: TRBJ2-7; abundance: NA; d_gene: TRBD2; v_gene: TRBV19
CDR3nt: TGTGCCAGTAGTTCTTGGGACAGCTCGAACACTGAAGCTTTCTTT; CDR3aa: CASSSWDSSNTEAFF; j_gene: TRBJ1-1; abundance: NA; d_gene: TRBD1; v_gene: TRBV19
CDR3nt: TGCGCCAGCAGTGAGTCTGCGTCTAGCGGGCATGACGAGCAGTACTTC; CDR3aa: CASSESASSGHDEQYF; j_gene: TRBJ2-7; abundance: NA; d_gene: TRBD2; v_gene: TRBV10-2
CDR3nt: TGTGCCAGCTTCGGGGGGGGGCTCGGAGAGACCCAGTACTTC; CDR3aa: CASFGGGLGETQYF; j_gene: TRBJ2-5; abundance: NA; d_gene: TRBD2; v_gene: TRBV19
CDR3nt: TGTGCCTGGACCGCTCCCCCAAGGGGAGTCAATGAGCAGTTCTTC; CDR3aa: CAWTAPPRGVNEQFF; j_gene: TRBJ2-1; abundance: NA; d_gene: NA; v_gene: TRBV30
CDR3nt: TGCGCCAGCAGCCTTGGGCTAGTAAGTGCCAATGAGCAGTTCTTC; CDR3aa: CASSLGLVSANEQFF; j_gene: TRBJ2-1; abundance: NA; d_gene: NA; v_gene: TRBV4-1
CDR3nt: TGTGCCAGCAGCTTTCTAGCGGGCCCCACAGATACGCAGTATTTT; CDR3aa: CASSFLAGPTDTQYF; j_gene: TRBJ2-3; abundance: NA; d_gene: TRBD2; v_gene: TRBV5-4
CDR3nt: TGTGCCATCAGTGAGTCGACCACAGACAATCAGCCCCAGCATTTT; CDR3aa: CAISESTTDNQPQHF; j_gene: TRBJ1-5; abundance: NA; d_gene: NA; v_gene: TRBV10-3
CDR3nt: TGCGCCAGCAGCCCCACAGCCGGACGGCCTCGGGAGACCCAGTACTTC; CDR3aa: CASSPTAGRPRETQYF; j_gene: TRBJ2-5; abundance: NA; d_gene: NA; v_gene: TRBV4-1
CDR3nt: TGTGCCAGCAGTGAAGGCCAGGGGGCTTACAATGAGCAGTTCTTC; CDR3aa: CASSEGQGAYNEQFF; j_gene: TRBJ2-1; abundance: once; d_gene: TRBD1; v_gene: TRBV6-1
CDR3nt: TGTGCCATCAGTGAGCTAGAGGGTTACTACGAGCAGTACTTC; CDR3aa: CAISELEGYYEQYF; j_gene: TRBJ2-7; abundance: NA; d_gene: NA; v_gene: TRBV10-3
CDR3nt: TGTGCCAGCAGTCCCCCGGGAACCCTCACCGAGCAGTACTTC; CDR3aa: CASSPPGTLTEQYF; j_gene: TRBJ2-7; abundance: NA; d_gene: NA; v_gene: TRBV28
CDR3nt: TGTGCCAGCAGCCTTGGGACCGGGGAGCTGTTTTTT; CDR3aa: CASSLGTGELFF; j_gene: TRBJ2-2; abundance: NA; d_gene: NA; v_gene: TRBV11-2
CDR3nt: TGTGCCAGCACCTCGGGTAGAGTTGGAAACATTCAGTACTTC; CDR3aa: CASTSGRVGNIQYF; j_gene: TRBJ2-4; abundance: NA; d_gene: NA; v_gene: TRBV27
CDR3nt: TGTGCCAGCAGTTTGCAGGGAACGGCTGAGCAGTTCTTC; CDR3aa: CASSLQGTAEQFF; j_gene: TRBJ2-1; abundance: once; d_gene: NA; v_gene: TRBV27
CDR3nt: TGTGCCAGCAGTGATCCCCGGCTGGAGGACACCGGGGAGCTGTTTTTT; CDR3aa: CASSDPRLEDTGELFF; j_gene: TRBJ2-2; abundance: NA; d_gene: NA; v_gene: TRBV2
CDR3nt: TGTGCTAGTGGCTTTAGGAGGGGGACCTACAATGAGCAGTTCTTC; CDR3aa: CASGFRRGTYNEQFF; j_gene: TRBJ2-1; abundance: NA; d_gene: NA; v_gene: TRBV12-5
CDR3nt: TGTGCCAGCAGTCCCTCACAGGGGGGGAGTGAGCAGTTCTTC; CDR3aa: CASSPSQGGSEQFF; j_gene: TRBJ2-1; abundance: NA; d_gene: NA; v_gene: TRBV27
CDR3nt: TGCAGCGCCCAGGAGGACTACGAGCAGTACTTC; CDR3aa: CSAQEDYEQYF; j_gene: TRBJ2-7; abundance: NA; d_gene: NA; v_gene: TRBV29-1
CDR3nt: TGTGCCAGCAGCTTGTACAGTCAAGAGACCCAGTACTTC; CDR3aa: CASSLYSQETQYF; j_gene: TRBJ2-5; abundance: NA; d_gene: NA; v_gene: TRBV5-4
CDR3nt: TGCGCCAGCAGTGAGTCGCGGGGGGCTGGGGCCAACGTCCTGACTTTC; CDR3aa: CASSESRGAGANVLTF; j_gene: TRBJ2-6; abundance: NA; d_gene: TRBD2; v_gene: TRBV10-1
CDR3nt: TGTGCCAGCAGTGGACGTTTAGGGGTGCCTAAGCAAAAACTGTTTTTT; CDR3aa: CASSGRLGVPKQKLFF; j_gene: TRBJ1-4; abundance: NA; d_gene: NA; v_gene: TRBV6-1
CDR3nt: TGTGCCAGCAGCTTAGTATTCGGCACAGATACGCAGTATTTT; CDR3aa: CASSLVFGTDTQYF; j_gene: TRBJ2-3; abundance: once; d_gene: NA; v_gene: TRBV11-2
CDR3nt: TGCAGCGTTGCTATGGTTGGCGCCGAGCAGTACTTC; CDR3aa: CSVAMVGAEQYF; j_gene: TRBJ2-7; abundance: NA; d_gene: NA; v_gene: TRBV29-1
CDR3nt: TGCGCCAGCAGCTTGGATTTAGGGACTTCCTATGGCTACACCTTC; CDR3aa: CASSLDLGTSYGYTF; j_gene: TRBJ1-2; abundance: NA; d_gene: NA; v_gene: TRBV5-1
CDR3nt: TGTGCCAGCAGCTTATTAGGGAGAAGCTCTGGAAACACCATATATTTT; CDR3aa: CASSLLGRSSGNTIYF; j_gene: TRBJ1-3; abundance: NA; d_gene: NA; v_gene: TRBV11-2
CDR3nt: TGTGCCAGCCGCTCCCCGGAGGACCCCTACAATGAGCAGTTCTTC; CDR3aa: CASRSPEDPYNEQFF; j_gene: TRBJ2-1; abundance: NA; d_gene: NA; v_gene: TRBV7-3
CDR3nt: TGTGCCAGCAGCTTTGGACTAGCGGCCCACGAGCAGTACTTC; CDR3aa: CASSFGLAAHEQYF; j_gene: TRBJ2-7; abundance: NA; d_gene: TRBD2; v_gene: TRBV7-8
CDR3nt: TGTGCCAGCAGCCAAGGTTTCCCTCGCGAGCAGTACTTC; CDR3aa: CASSQGFPREQYF; j_gene: TRBJ2-7; abundance: NA; d_gene: NA; v_gene: TRBV14
CDR3nt: TGTGCCAGCAGTCCCCCCCCAGACAGGTCCTCCGGGAACTATGGCTACACCTTC; CDR3aa: CASSPPPDRSSGNYGYTF; j_gene: TRBJ1-2; abundance: NA; d_gene: NA; v_gene: TRBV28
CDR3nt: TGTGCCAGCAGCTCTCGGTTTGGTGGCGGGAGTACCGGGGAGCTGTTTTTT; CDR3aa: CASSSRFGGGSTGELFF; j_gene: TRBJ2-2; abundance: NA; d_gene: TRBD2; v_gene: TRBV13
CDR3nt: TGTGCCAGCAGTTATTGGCAGGTGAACACTGAAGCTTTCTTT; CDR3aa: CASSYWQVNTEAFF; j_gene: TRBJ1-1; abundance: NA; d_gene: NA; v_gene: TRBV28
CDR3nt: TGTGCCAGCAGCCTAGGTTGGTCTAGCGGGACAAACGACGAGCAGTACTTC; CDR3aa: CASSLGWSSGTNDEQYF; j_gene: TRBJ2-7; abundance: NA; d_gene: TRBD2; v_gene: TRBV13
CDR3nt: TGTGCCACCAGCCCACTAGAGGGCTTAAGCACTGAAGCTTTCTTT; CDR3aa: CATSPLEGLSTEAFF; j_gene: TRBJ1-1; abundance: NA; d_gene: NA; v_gene: TRBV15
CDR3nt: TGTGCCACCAGCATGGAACTAGCGCCTAACCAAGAGACCCAGTACTTC; CDR3aa: CATSMELAPNQETQYF; j_gene: TRBJ2-5; abundance: NA; d_gene: TRBD2; v_gene: TRBV15
CDR3nt: TGTGCCAGCAGTTTTAATTTGGGAGATACGCAGTATTTT; CDR3aa: CASSFNLGDTQYF; j_gene: TRBJ2-3; abundance: NA; d_gene: NA; v_gene: TRBV28
CDR3nt: TGTGCCAGCAGTTTGGACGGGACAGGTTCTTCGGAGACCCAGTACTTC; CDR3aa: CASSLDGTGSSETQYF; j_gene: TRBJ2-5; abundance: once; d_gene: TRBD1; v_gene: TRBV27
CDR3nt: TGCGCCAGCAGCCCGCCGGGCCTCGGCTATGGCTACACCTTC; CDR3aa: CASSPPGLGYGYTF; j_gene: TRBJ1-2; abundance: NA; d_gene: NA; v_gene: TRBV5-1
CDR3nt: TGTGCCAGTAGTCCCTACGACAGGGTATGGGACGAGCAGTACTTC; CDR3aa: CASSPYDRVWDEQYF; j_gene: TRBJ2-7; abundance: NA; d_gene: TRBD1; v_gene: TRBV19
CDR3nt: TGTGCCAGCGACCCGGGCGGGAGGGGATACAATGAGCAGTTCTTC; CDR3aa: CASDPGGRGYNEQFF; j_gene: TRBJ2-1; abundance: NA; d_gene: TRBD2; v_gene: TRBV9
CDR3nt: TGTGCCAGCAGGGGCGGGAGCTACGAGCAGTACTTC; CDR3aa: CASRGGSYEQYF; j_gene: TRBJ2-7; abundance: NA; d_gene: TRBD2; v_gene: TRBV4-2
CDR3nt: TGTGCCAGCAGCAGGTACAATGAGCAGTTCTTC; CDR3aa: CASSRYNEQFF; j_gene: TRBJ2-1; abundance: NA; d_gene: NA; v_gene: TRBV21-1
CDR3nt: TGTGCCAGCAGCTTTGACAGGGACAATGAGCAGTTCTTC; CDR3aa: CASSFDRDNEQFF; j_gene: TRBJ2-1; abundance: NA; d_gene: TRBD1; v_gene: TRBV5-6
CDR3nt: TGTGCCAGCAGCACACGGGGAAATGAGCAGTTCTTC; CDR3aa: CASSTRGNEQFF; j_gene: TRBJ2-1; abundance: NA; d_gene: NA; v_gene: TRBV28
CDR3nt: TGTGCCTGGAGTGGCCCAGGGGGGCAGGGAAAGGCCGGGGAGCTGTTTTTT; CDR3aa: CAWSGPGGQGKAGELFF; j_gene: TRBJ2-2; abundance: NA; d_gene: NA; v_gene: TRBV30
CDR3nt: TGTGCCAGCAGTGAATGGGGTCTAGAGAACACTGAAGCTTTCTTT; CDR3aa: CASSEWGLENTEAFF; j_gene: TRBJ1-1; abundance: NA; d_gene: NA; v_gene: TRBV25-1
CDR3nt: TGTGCCAGCAGTCTCGAGGGCGGGAGTGGTTACGAGCAGTACTTC; CDR3aa: CASSLEGGSGYEQYF; j_gene: TRBJ2-7; abundance: NA; d_gene: TRBD2; v_gene: TRBV27
CDR3nt: TGTGCCAGCAGCCCTTTCCGGGCCACAGATACGCAGTATTTT; CDR3aa: CASSPFRATDTQYF; j_gene: TRBJ2-3; abundance: NA; d_gene: NA; v_gene: TRBV27
CDR3nt: TGTGCCAGCAGTTTAGGTTACGGTGAAGCTTTCTTT; CDR3aa: CASSLGYGEAFF; j_gene: TRBJ1-1; abundance: NA; d_gene: NA; v_gene: TRBV27
CDR3nt: TGTGCTAGTGGTTCTTTTGAAATCATCCCTAGGAGCGGGTTTGGCTACACCTTC; CDR3aa: CASGSFEIIPRSGFGYTF; j_gene: TRBJ1-2; abundance: NA; d_gene: NA; v_gene: TRBV12-5
CDR3nt: TGTGCCAGCAGTTACGGGGCAGGGGCCCGCTACGAGCAGTACTTC; CDR3aa: CASSYGAGARYEQYF; j_gene: TRBJ2-7; abundance: once; d_gene: NA; v_gene: TRBV6-5